The T cell receptor beta chain described here comes from a study of T cells after yellow fever vaccination. Study as a whole: Where fractions had low cell numbers, libraries were prepared from them with the SMART-Seq v4 Ultra Low Input RNA kit.

Study-wide results and limits: Booster sampling recovered most clones from primary vaccination (around 97% CD4, roughly 88% CD8).

This clonotype was counted at least ten times. What it binds is not known. Making TCR cDNA involved 5'RACE template switching, which added UMIs and a universal primer site. TCRdb fed the 5' RACE reads into MiXCR, producing one record per CDR3 protein. Of 250,000 or so distinct CDR3 sequences detected, roughly 4% appear once; the ten largest clones hold around 19%. The CDR3 covers 15 residues. Trimming left V 5 bases short and J 5 bases short, with 19 bases between. The V gene's germline CDR1 is DFQATT and CDR2 SNEGSKA (reference sequence). The source was PBMCs, collected 15 days after the yellow fever booster vaccination. This clonotype was sampled from a man younger than 30 who received the YFV17D yellow fever vaccine. The gene calls are TRBV20-1 and TRBJ2-1; D is possibly TRBD2 (7 bases). The CDR3 is CSAPRWGGLDNEQFF. CDR3 nucleotide sequence: TGCAGTGCTCCAAGGTGGGGGGGCTTGGACAATGAGCAGTTCTTC.